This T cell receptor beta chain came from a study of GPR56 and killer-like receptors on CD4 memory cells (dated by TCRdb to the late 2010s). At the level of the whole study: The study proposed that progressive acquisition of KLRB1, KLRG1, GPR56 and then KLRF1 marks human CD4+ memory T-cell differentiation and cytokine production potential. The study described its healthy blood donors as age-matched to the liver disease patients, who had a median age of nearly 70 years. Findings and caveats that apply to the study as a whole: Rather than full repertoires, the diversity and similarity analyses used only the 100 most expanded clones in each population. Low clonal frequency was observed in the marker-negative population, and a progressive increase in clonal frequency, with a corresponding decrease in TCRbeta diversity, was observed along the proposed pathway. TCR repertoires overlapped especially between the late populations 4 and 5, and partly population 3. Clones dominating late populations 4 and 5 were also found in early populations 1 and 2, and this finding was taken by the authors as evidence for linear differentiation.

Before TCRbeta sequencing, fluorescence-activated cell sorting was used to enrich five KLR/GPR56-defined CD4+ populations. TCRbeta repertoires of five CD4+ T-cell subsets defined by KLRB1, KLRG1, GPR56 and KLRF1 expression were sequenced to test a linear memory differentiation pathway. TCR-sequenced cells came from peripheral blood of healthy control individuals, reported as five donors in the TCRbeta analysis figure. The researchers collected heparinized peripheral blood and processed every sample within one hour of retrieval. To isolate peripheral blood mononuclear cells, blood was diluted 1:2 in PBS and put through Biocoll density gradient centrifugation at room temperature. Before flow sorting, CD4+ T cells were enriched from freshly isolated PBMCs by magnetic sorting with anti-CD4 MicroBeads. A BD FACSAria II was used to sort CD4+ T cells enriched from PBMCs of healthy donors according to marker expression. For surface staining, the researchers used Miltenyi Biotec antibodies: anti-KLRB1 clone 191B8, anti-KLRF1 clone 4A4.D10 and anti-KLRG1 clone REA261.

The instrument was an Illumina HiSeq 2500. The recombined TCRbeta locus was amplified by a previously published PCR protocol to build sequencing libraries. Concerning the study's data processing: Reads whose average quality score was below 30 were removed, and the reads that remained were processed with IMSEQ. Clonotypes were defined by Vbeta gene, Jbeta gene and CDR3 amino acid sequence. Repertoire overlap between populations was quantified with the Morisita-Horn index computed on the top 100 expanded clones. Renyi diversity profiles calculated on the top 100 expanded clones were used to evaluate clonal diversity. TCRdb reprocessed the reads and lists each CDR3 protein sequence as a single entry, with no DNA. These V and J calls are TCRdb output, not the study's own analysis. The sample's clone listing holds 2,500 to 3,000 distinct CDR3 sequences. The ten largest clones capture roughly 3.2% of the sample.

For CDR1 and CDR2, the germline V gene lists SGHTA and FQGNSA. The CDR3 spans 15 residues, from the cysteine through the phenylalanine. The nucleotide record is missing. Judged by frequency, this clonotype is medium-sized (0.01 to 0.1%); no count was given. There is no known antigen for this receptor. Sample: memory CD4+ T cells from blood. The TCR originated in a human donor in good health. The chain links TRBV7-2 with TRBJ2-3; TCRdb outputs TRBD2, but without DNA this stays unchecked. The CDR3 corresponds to CASSLASGGEDTQYF.